This T cell receptor (beta chain) came from a study of cytomegalovirus exposure and HLA in healthy donors. V shed 1 base and J shed 9 bases, with 16 bases lying between them. Germline assignment: CDR1 SGHAT and CDR2 FQNNGV. The CDR3 totals 15 residues. Vbeta (60) and Jbeta (13) primers were used in the PCR. Assay used: immunoSEQ multiplex PCR; TCRdb lists only in-frame clones, some missing. This table has some 150,000 clones, 70% to 90% appearing once. Sample: PBMCs. The receptor was isolated from a middle-aged man in good health and CMV-seronegative. The chain joins TRBV11-2 to TRBJ2-1, with a tentative D call TRBD1 (6 bases). The CDR3 nucleotides read TGTGCCAGCAGCTTAGGGCTAGAACGAGGGGGTGAGCAGTTCTTC. This codes for CASSLGLERGGEQFF.